Presented here are 21 T cell receptor beta chains from one specimen sequenced in a study of cytomegalovirus exposure and HLA in healthy donors. PCR primers comprised 60 Vbeta and 13 Jbeta primers. The table came from immunoSEQ multiplex PCR; TCRdb's copy has only in-frame clones and leaves some out. The sample lists 110,000 to 150,000 clones, nearly 10% seen once, with 1.5% to 2% in the top ten. Sequenced sample: PBMCs. Every receptor here comes from a man aged 45-65 years in good health and CMV-seronegative.

The chain carries TRBV7-6 and TRBJ1-3, with 8 bases matching TRBD1. The length of the CDR3 is 17 residues. From germline, CDR1 is SGHVS and CDR2 FNYEAQ. With 4 bases clipped from V and 0 bases from J, the junction kept 8 bases outside the gene matches. The CDR3, as DNA: TGTGCCAGCAGCTCTAGGACAGGGACTCTCTCTGGAAACACCATATATTTT. It codes for CASSSRTGTLSGNTIYF.

The genes are TRBV14 and TRBJ2-3; D may be TRBD1 (6 bases). V gave up 4 bases and J gave up 2 bases, with 10 bases separating them. Germline CDR1 SGHDN, CDR2 FVKESK. The CDR3 has 14 residues. The CDR3 spells CASSLWTATDTQYF. The CDR3, as DNA: TGTGCCAGCAGCCTTTGGACAGCCACAGATACGCAGTATTTT. Looking up the rest from reference TRBV14 and TRBJ2-3 gives the full variable domain: EAGVTQFPSHSVIEKGQTVTLRCDPISGHDNLYWYRRVMGKEIKFLLHFVKESKQDESGMPNNRFLAERTGGTYSTLKVQPAELEDSGVYFCASSLWTATDTQYFGPGTRLTVL.

This clone has more than one count but fewer than ten. The genes are TRBV7-2 and TRBJ1-1, with D maybe TRBD1 (6 bases). There are 16 residues in the CDR3. V was clipped by 5 bases and J by 1 base, with 17 bases between them. Looked up from germline, CDR1 is SGHTA and CDR2 is FQGNSA. The CDR3 DNA reads as TGTGCCAGCAGCCCAAGGGGGGGCTACGGGAACACTGAAGCTTTCTTT. This codes for CASSPRGGYGNTEAFF.

The V call is TRBV29-1, the J call TRBJ2-7; 9 bases match TRBD1. Germline V CDR1 and CDR2: SQVTM, ANQGSEA. Trimming took 4 bases from V and 5 from J; bases not matched to a gene: 6. The CDR3 is 13 residues long. CDR3 coding DNA: TGCAGCGTTGGGACAGGGGCTCAGAACGAGCAGTACTTC. Residues: CSVGTGAQNEQYF.

The V call is TRBV5-1, the J call TRBJ2-4, with TRBD2 matching 11 bases. V was clipped by 0 bases and J by 2 bases; unmatched bases: 10. The CDR3 sequence is 19 residues long. Germline CDR1 reads SGHRS; CDR2 reads YFSETQ. CDR3 nucleotides: TGCGCCAGCAGCTTGGAAGGTACTAGCGGGAGTGGGACCAAAAACATTCAGTACTTC. Translated, it gives CASSLEGTSGSGTKNIQYF.

The chain carries TRBV6-5 and TRBJ2-7; 9 bases match TRBD2. Germline V gene data show CDR1 as MNHEY and CDR2 as SVGAGI. The CDR3 is made up of 13 amino acids. Trimming cost V 2 bases and J 6 bases; bases outside gene matches: 2. CDR3 in DNA: TGTGCCAGCAGTTACGAGACTAGCGGCGAGCAGTACTTC. Translated: CASSYETSGEQYF.

This clone was observed a few times. This chain links TRBV18 with TRBJ2-2, with a weak D call TRBD1 (6 bases). Trimming took 3 bases from V and 4 from J, leaving 9 bases between them. CDR3 length equals 14 residues. Per germline, CDR1 KGHSH and CDR2 LQKENI. This CDR3 is CASSPRQATGELFF. The CDR3 DNA follows: TGTGCCAGCTCACCTCGACAGGCCACCGGGGAGCTGTTTTTT.

The J gene is TRBJ2-7, the V gene TRBV11-2; tentative D call: TRBD1 (5 bases). Deletions cut 3 bases from V and 3 bases from J, with 12 bases between. The CDR3 sequence is 14 residues long. The germline V gene has CDR1 SGHAT and CDR2 FQNNGV. The CDR3, as DNA: TGTGCCAGCAGCTTGCAGGGTGAAAACTACGAGCAGTACTTC. It specifies CASSLQGENYEQYF.

The V call is TRBV29-1, the J call TRBJ2-3, with no clear D. Germline V lookup: CDR1 SQVTM, CDR2 ANQGSEA. Deletions cut 3 bases from V and 1 base from J, with 5 bases between. The CDR3 runs to 12 residues. CDR3 protein: CSVEPGTDTQYF. The CDR3, as DNA: TGCAGCGTTGAGCCGGGCACAGATACGCAGTATTTT.

This clone appeared a few times. The chain recombines TRBV2 with TRBJ1-4; D not certain. CDR1 and CDR2 (germline): SNHLY, FYNNEI. Between the trimmed V and J ends, which lost 11 bases and 5 bases, there was a span of 15 bases. CDR3 length: 13 residues. CDR3 in DNA: TGTGCCTCCCACATCTTTTTCAATGAAAAACTGTTTTTT. It translates to CASHIFFNEKLFF.

This clone was seen a handful of times. This chain joins TRBV28 and TRBJ2-7, with D perhaps TRBD1 (6 bases). V was shortened by 10 bases and J by 3 bases, with 19 bases between the two germline ends. The CDR3 sequence is 14 residues long. Germline assignment: CDR1 MDHEN and CDR2 SYDVKM. The DNA of the CDR3 is TGTGCCACCATTCCTGGGGGCAGCCACTACGAGCAGTACTTC. This codes for CATIPGGSHYEQYF.

This clone was seen more than once but under ten times. The J gene is TRBJ1-5, the V gene TRBV7-2, with D perhaps matching TRBD1 (6 bases). This CDR3 is built from 12 residues. Germline V gene lookup returns CDR1 SGHTA and CDR2 FQGNSA. V gave up 6 bases and J gave up 9 bases, with 12 bases separating them. CDR3 sequence reads: CASSQQGWPQHF. Written as DNA, the CDR3 is TGTGCCAGCAGTCAACAGGGTTGGCCCCAGCATTTT. Complete variable domain (other parts from reference TRBV7-2 and TRBJ1-5): GAGVSQSPSNKVTEKGKDVELRCDPISGHTALYWYRQSLGQGLEFLIYFQGNSAPDKSGLPSDRFSAERTGGSVSTLTIQRTQQEDSAVYLCASSQQGWPQHFGDGTRLSIL.

This clone was recorded a few times. The gene calls are TRBV2 and TRBJ1-1; tentative D call: TRBD1 (6 bases). Germline CDR1 reads SNHLY; CDR2 reads FYNNEI. This CDR3 spans 15 amino acids. Deletions cut 4 bases from V and 0 bases from J, with 12 bases between. The CDR3 bases are TGTGCCAGCAGTGTCGCAGGGGCAATGAACACTGAAGCTTTCTTT. Translation gives CASSVAGAMNTEAFF.

This clone was counted a few times. This chain joins TRBV28 and TRBJ1-5; the D is unclear. The CDR3 length is 12 residues. The ends were cut back, 4 bases at V and 7 bases at J, with 8 bases in the middle. The germline gives CDR1 MDHEN, CDR2 SYDVKM. This chain's CDR3 is CASSSVVQPQHF. For the CDR3, the DNA is TGTGCCAGCAGTTCCGTTGTGCAGCCCCAGCATTTT. The variable domain in full, with the rest retrieved from reference TRBV28 and TRBJ1-5, is DVKVTQSSRYLVKRTGEKVFLECVQDMDHENMFWYRQDPGLGLRLIYFSYDVKMKEKGDIPEGYSVSREKKERFSLILESASTNQTSMYLCASSSVVQPQHFGDGTRLSIL.

The rearrangement uses TRBV30 and TRBJ1-3; no firm D call. Germline V gene sequence: CDR1 GTSNPN, CDR2 SVGIG (reference sequence). The V end lost 4 bases, the J end lost 3 bases, and 19 bases lay between the germline ends. The CDR3 runs 16 residues. The CDR3 DNA reads TGTGCCTGGACCCCACAGAGAGGGTCGCGTGGAAACACCATATATTTT. The encoded protein is CAWTPQRGSRGNTIYF.

J is TRBJ2-2 and V is TRBV7-3; D may be TRBD2 (6 bases). This CDR3 contains 13 residues. Deletions cut 4 bases from V and 5 bases from J, with 8 bases between. Germline CDR1 is SGHTA and CDR2 is FQGTGA. The CDR3 region is CASSSRGTGELFF. The CDR3 region has the DNA TGTGCCAGCAGCTCCCGGGGGACCGGGGAGCTGTTTTTT.

The J gene is TRBJ2-1, the V gene TRBV30; unclear D gene. This CDR3 region has 14 residues. The V end lost 1 base, the J end lost 0 bases, and 7 bases lay between the germline ends. Germline-derived CDR1 and CDR2 are GTSNPN and SVGIG (reference sequence). In nucleotides, the CDR3 is TGTGCCTGGAGTGGTCCCGGCTCCTACAATGAGCAGTTCTTC. This encodes CAWSGPGSYNEQFF.

This clone was seen a handful of times. Other DNA sequences in the same sample also yield this CDR3. The chain uses TRBV19 and TRBJ1-1; D possibly corresponds to TRBD1 (6 bases). The CDR3 covers 15 residues. V dropped 0 bases and J dropped 4 bases, with 12 bases sitting between them. From germline, CDR1 is LNHDA and CDR2 SQIVND (reference sequence). CDR3 sequence: CASSIDGSGVTEAFF. DNA for the CDR3: TGTGCCAGTAGTATAGATGGGTCAGGGGTCACTGAAGCTTTCTTT.

V usage is TRBV9 and J usage is TRBJ2-5; D might be TRBD2 (5 bases). Trimming shortened V by 3 bases and J by 3 bases, and 12 bases separated the two germline ends. Germline-derived CDR1 and CDR2 are SGDLS and YYNGEE. This CDR3 is 14 amino acids long. CDR3 in DNA: TGTGCCAGCAGCGATCCGGGATTAGAAGAGACCCAGTACTTC. Translating it yields CASSDPGLEETQYF.

There are a few counts of this clone. The rearrangement links TRBV7-8 to TRBJ2-3; the match to TRBD2 covers 11 bases. V trimming: 3 bases; J trimming: 0 bases; junction bases outside the gene matches: 5. CDR1 and CDR2 (germline): SGHVS, FQNEAQ. The CDR3 loop spans 17 amino acids. The CDR3 DNA is TGTGCCAGCAGCTTGACTAGCGGGGTTACTAGCACAGATACGCAGTATTTT. It is translated as CASSLTSGVTSTDTQYF.

This clone was seen a handful of times. The chain carries TRBV29-1 and TRBJ2-7; 7 positions agree with TRBD1. The CDR3 has 14 residues. Germline V gene lookup returns CDR1 SQVTM and CDR2 ANQGSEA. Trimming took 5 bases from V and 4 from J; bases not matched to a gene: 11. The CDR3 region has the DNA TGCAGCGTTAGGGGGCTTGCGGGCCCTTACGAGCAGTACTTC. This sequence encodes CSVRGLAGPYEQYF.